Each of the 20 T cell receptor beta chains below was sequenced from the same sample in a study of long-term antiretroviral therapy in people with HIV. Version v3.0 of the immunoSEQ assay ran at survey level. Profiled with immunoSEQ multiplex PCR; TCRdb holds only in-frame clones, not every one. The sample includes about 17,000 clones, 90% to 95% of them seen just once. Sample: unsorted PBMCs, taken 0.6 years after starting antiretroviral therapy. All receptors come from a woman between 35 and 50 years old with HIV.

V usage is TRBV2 and J usage is TRBJ2-7, with D possibly TRBD1 on 5 matching bases. The CDR3 totals 14 residues. With 7 bases removed from V and 2 bases from J, the gap between germline ends came to 15 bases. The V gene's germline CDR1 is SNHLY and CDR2 FYNNEI. Here the CDR3 DNA reads TGTGCCAGCAATAATCGACAGTCTACCTACGAGCAGTACTTC. It codes for CASNNRQSTYEQYF.

The chain recombines TRBV7-9 with TRBJ1-3, with D unclear. From germline, CDR1 is SEHNR and CDR2 FQNEAQ (reference sequence). This CDR3 spans 15 amino acids. V was clipped by 2 bases and J by 1 base, with 9 bases between them. The CDR3 nucleotides are TGTGCCAGCAGCTTAACTTTCGAGTCTGGAAACACCATATATTTT. The encoded protein is CASSLTFESGNTIYF.

V is TRBV7-9 and J is TRBJ1-2; no clear D. There are 12 residues in the CDR3. Germline CDR1 and CDR2: SEHNR and FQNEAQ (reference sequence). V lost 5 bases, J lost 7 bases, and 11 bases lay in between. In nucleotides, the CDR3 is TGTGCCAGCAGCCCACCGTCGGGTGGCTACACCTTC. Amino acids: CASSPPSGGYTF. The variable domain in full, completed from reference TRBV7-9 and TRBJ1-2, reads DTGVSQNPRHKITKRGQNVTFRCDPISEHNRLYWYRQTLGQGPEFLTYFQNEAQLEKSRLLSDRFSAERPKGSFSTLEIQRTEQGDSAMYLCASSPPSGGYTFGSGTRLTVV.

V usage is TRBV29-1 and J usage is TRBJ2-1; 7 bases match TRBD1. V lost 4 bases to trimming and J lost 2 bases; unmatched junction nucleotides: 14. From germline, CDR1 is SQVTM and CDR2 ANQGSEA. This CDR3 comprises 17 residues. The chain's CDR3 is CSVVGMRGLGTYNEQFF. The CDR3 DNA is TGCAGCGTTGTTGGGATGAGGGGGCTCGGTACCTACAATGAGCAGTTCTTC.

The V call is TRBV27, the J call TRBJ2-2; weak D call: TRBD2 (5 bases). V lost 8 bases, J lost 4 bases, and 20 bases lay in between. This CDR3 contains 16 residues. The germline CDR1 and CDR2 sequences are MNHEY and SMNVEV (reference sequence). The CDR3 DNA reads TGTGCCAGCTGTGGACTCCGGGGTTTGGGCACCGGGGAGCTGTTTTTT. Translation gives CASCGLRGLGTGELFF.

This clone was detected only once. The chain carries TRBV30 and TRBJ2-3; TRBD2 matches 7 bases. The CDR3 consists of 14 residues. Germline CDR1 reads GTSNPN; CDR2 reads SVGIG (reference sequence). J lost 5 bases, V lost 1 base, and 6 bases had no gene match. The CDR3 loop reads CAWSGGGTLDTQYF. The DNA for the CDR3 is TGTGCCTGGAGTGGGGGGGGTACTCTAGATACGCAGTATTTT.

V usage is TRBV2 and J usage is TRBJ1-6; a possible D gene is TRBD1 (6 bases). The CDR3 sequence is 15 residues long. Germline assignment: CDR1 SNHLY and CDR2 FYNNEI. Trimming cost V 4 bases and J 6 bases, with 13 bases left between them. The CDR3 DNA sequence: TGTGCCAGCAGTGTTAGGACAGAAGGTAATTCACCCCTCCACTTT. This gives the protein CASSVRTEGNSPLHF.

The V and J genes are TRBV28 and TRBJ1-6; 7 bases agree with TRBD1. Trimming cost V 5 bases and J 8 bases; bases outside gene matches: 15. Looked up from germline, CDR1 is MDHEN and CDR2 is SYDVKM. The CDR3 has 17 amino acids. CDR3 protein: CASSIFGGGGLDSPLHF. The CDR3 region has the DNA TGTGCCAGCAGTATTTTTGGGGGAGGGGGCCTGGATTCACCCCTCCACTTT.

The chain combines TRBV18 with TRBJ1-1; 12 positions match TRBD1. CDR1 and CDR2 from the germline V gene are KGHSH and LQKENI. This CDR3 spans 15 amino acids. V shed 2 bases and J 6 bases; nucleotides not matched to a gene: 4. The chain's CDR3 is CASSPGTGGIAEAFF. The CDR3 DNA follows: TGTGCCAGCTCACCAGGGACAGGGGGCATCGCTGAAGCTTTCTTT.

The gene calls are TRBV30 and TRBJ2-2; D uncertain. Germline CDR1 reads GTSNPN; CDR2 reads SVGIG (reference sequence). This CDR3 has 13 residues. V lost 2 bases and J lost 0, with 4 bases in between. The CDR3 reads CAWSRSNTGELFF. In DNA, the CDR3 is TGTGCCTGGAGTCGATCGAACACCGGGGAGCTGTTTTTT.

The gene calls are TRBV11-3 and TRBJ1-1; D perhaps matches TRBD1 (5 bases). CDR1 is SGHNT, CDR2 YENEEA, per germline. Trimming took 5 bases from V and 0 from J, leaving 13 bases between them. CDR3 length: 15 amino acids. The CDR3 loop reads CASSTTGLLNTEAFF. CDR3 coding DNA: TGTGCCAGCAGCACTACGGGACTCTTGAACACTGAAGCTTTCTTT.

A few counts support this clone. The rearrangement joins TRBV4-1 to TRBJ2-7, with D possibly called TRBD1 or TRBD2 (6 bases each). V was clipped by 2 bases and J by 6 bases, with 17 bases between them. CDR1 and CDR2 from the germline V gene are MGHRA and YSYEKL. The CDR3 is 15 residues long. DNA of the CDR3: TGCGCCAGCAGCCAATCTGTACGCAGGGGAGGCGAGCAGTACTTC. It encodes CASSQSVRRGGEQYF.

The chain employs TRBV7-9 and TRBJ1-5; D is unresolved. CDR1 and CDR2 (germline): SEHNR, FQNEAQ (reference sequence). V lost 3 bases, J lost 3 bases, and 9 bases lay in between. This CDR3 region has 14 residues. The CDR3 reads CASSFSENNQPQHF. In DNA, the CDR3 is TGTGCCAGCAGCTTCTCAGAAAACAATCAGCCCCAGCATTTT.

The chain is built from TRBV27 and TRBJ1-5; perhaps TRBD1 as D (5 bases). The length of the CDR3 is 15 residues. Germline V CDR1 and CDR2: MNHEY, SMNVEV (reference sequence). Trimming stripped 6 bases from V and 6 bases from J, with 18 bases between. The CDR3 DNA sequence: TGTGCCAGCAGCCCCCTCGACAGTTTAGGTCAGCCCCAGCATTTT. The encoded protein is CASSPLDSLGQPQHF.

The table lists this clone with a count of one. This chain links TRBV27 with TRBJ2-3; TRBD1 agrees at 9 bases. Germline loops: CDR1 MNHEY, CDR2 SMNVEV (reference sequence). V lost 4 bases to trimming and J lost 7 bases; unmatched junction nucleotides: 6. CDR3 length: 14 amino acids. The CDR3 spells CASSSGTGINTQYF. Here the CDR3 DNA reads TGTGCCAGCAGTTCAGGGACAGGGATAAATACGCAGTATTTT.

The chain couples TRBV4-3 to TRBJ1-5; D gene ambiguous. CDR1 is LGHNA, CDR2 YSLEER, per germline. CDR3 length: 13 amino acids. Trimming cost V 0 bases and J 9 bases, with 9 bases left between them. CDR3 sequence reads: CASSQDAGGPQHF. The CDR3, as DNA: TGCGCCAGCAGCCAAGATGCGGGTGGGCCCCAGCATTTT.

The chain couples TRBV18 to TRBJ1-1; 8 bases fit TRBD1. There are 16 residues in the CDR3. Germline V lookup: CDR1 KGHSH, CDR2 LQKENI. V gave up 3 bases and J gave up 1 base; unmatched junction bases: 7. CDR3 nucleotides: TGTGCCAGCTCACCCCGTGGACAGGGATCGAACACTGAAGCTTTCTTT. It yields the protein CASSPRGQGSNTEAFF.

Notes on this clone: The junction differs from germline at one of its ends, possibly a read error. The gene calls are TRBV29-1 and TRBJ1-1; D is ambiguous. The CDR3 extends over 13 amino acids. Germline V gene sequence: CDR1 SQVTM, CDR2 ANQGSEA. In DNA form, the CDR3 reads TGCAGCGTTGCCGACGCTGCGGTCACTAAAGCTTTCTTT. Its translation: CSVADAAVTKAFF.

J is TRBJ2-2 and V is TRBV7-6; TRBD1 matches at 7 bases. V lost 5 bases to trimming and J lost 7 bases; unmatched junction nucleotides: 7. CDR3 length: 14 residues. Germline lookup yields CDR1 SGHVS and CDR2 FNYEAQ. The CDR3 bases are TGTGCCAGCAGCCCCAACTACAGGGGCGGGGAGCTGTTTTTT. Translated: CASSPNYRGGELFF. The whole variable domain, remainder taken from reference TRBV7-6 and TRBJ2-2, is GAGVSQSPRYKVTKRGQDVALRCDPISGHVSLYWYRQALGQGPEFLTYFNYEAQQDKSGLPNDRFSAERPEGSISTLTIQRTEQRDSAMYRCASSPNYRGGELFFGEGSRLTVL.

The chain joins TRBV19 to TRBJ1-5; D call uncertain. Germline-derived CDR1 and CDR2 are LNHDA and SQIVND (reference sequence). V lost 6 bases and J 0 bases, leaving 6 bases between the germline ends. The CDR3 totals 13 residues. This CDR3 is CASSGPSNQPQHF. The CDR3 DNA follows: TGTGCCAGTAGCGGCCCTAGCAATCAGCCCCAGCATTTT.